A selection of T cell receptor beta chains follows, all from one sample in a study of blood T cell repertoires in COVID-19. TCRdb keeps only in-frame clones here, not all; method: immunoSEQ multiplex PCR. This table has over 400,000 clones, more than 85% appearing once. Sample: PBMCs or T cells enriched from blood (not recorded which). These receptor sequences come from a woman aged 60 to 75 who had recovered from COVID-19. CDR3s include the opening cysteine and the closing phenylalanine or tryptophan. The D gene is left open where the match is weak. Clone size appears in some rows only: once, few, many, or a class for an expanded clone.

TRBJ1-1,.,TRBV15,.,CATSRDSRKRAFF,TGTGCCACCAGCAGAGATTCGAGGAAGAGAGCTTTCTTT
TRBJ1-6,.,TRBV5-1,once,CASSLDGVSSYNSPLHF,TGCGCCAGCAGCTTGGACGGGGTGAGCTCCTATAATTCACCCCTCCACTTT
TRBJ1-2,.,TRBV6-5,.,CASSYGQSRGGYTF,TGTGCCAGCAGTTACGGGCAAAGTAGGGGTGGCTACACCTTC
TRBJ2-3,TRBD2,TRBV5-1,.,CASSSSSGGHTDTQYF,TGCGCCAGCAGCTCCTCCAGCGGGGGACACACAGATACGCAGTATTTT
TRBJ2-1,.,TRBV9,few,CASTPGGGHNEQFF,TGTGCCAGCACCCCTGGAGGGGGCCACAATGAGCAGTTCTTC
TRBJ2-2,TRBD1,TRBV9,.,CASSVVGQGAGELFF,TGTGCCAGCAGCGTAGTAGGACAGGGTGCCGGGGAGCTGTTTTTT
TRBJ1-6,.,TRBV3-1/TRBV3-2,.,CASSQSGLETNSPLHF,TGTGCCAGCAGCCAATCTGGACTCGAAACGAATTCACCCCTCCACTTT
TRBJ1-4,TRBD1,TRBV19,.,CASSFGQGPNEKLFF,TGTGCCAGTAGTTTTGGACAGGGGCCTAATGAAAAACTGTTTTTT
TRBJ2-1,.,TRBV11-2,.,CASSSLQGGRRNEQFF,TGTGCCAGCAGCTCTTTACAGGGGGGGCGACGGAATGAGCAGTTCTTC
TRBJ1-6,TRBD1,TRBV30,.,CAWSPPGQGGYVAPLHF,TGTGCCTGGAGTCCTCCGGGACAGGGAGGTTACGTCGCACCCCTCCACTTT
TRBJ2-3,.,TRBV6-2/TRBV6-3,.,CASSWGSGPTDTQYF,TGTGCCAGCAGTTGGGGTAGCGGACCCACAGATACGCAGTATTTT
TRBJ2-1,.,TRBV9,.,CASSGYKGDRYNEQFF,TGTGCCAGCAGCGGATACAAGGGGGATCGGTACAATGAGCAGTTCTTC
TRBJ2-6,TRBD1,TRBV5-1,once,CASSLGTGAGANVLTF,TGCGCCAGCAGCTTGGGGACAGGGGCTGGGGCCAACGTCCTGACTTTC
TRBJ2-3,TRBD2,TRBV13,.,CASSLAGEGDTQYF,TGTGCCAGCAGCTTAGCGGGGGAGGGAGATACGCAGTATTTT
TRBJ1-5,TRBD1,TRBV6-5,.,CASMTGYSNQPQHF,TGTGCCAGTATGACAGGGTATAGCAATCAGCCCCAGCATTTT
TRBJ2-5,.,TRBV19,once,CASSIAPGPETQYF,TGTGCCAGTAGTATAGCGCCAGGGCCAGAGACCCAGTACTTC
TRBJ2-7,.,TRBV2,.,CASSLQGLKGYEQYF,TGTGCCAGCAGCCTACAGGGCCTCAAAGGCTACGAGCAGTACTTC
TRBJ2-6,.,TRBV4-2,.,CASSQQGSSGANVLTF,TGTGCCAGCAGCCAACAGGGCTCCTCTGGGGCCAACGTCCTGACTTTC
TRBJ1-2,.,TRBV30,.,CAWSVTGFNYGYTF,TGTGCCTGGAGTGTAACAGGTTTTAACTATGGCTACACCTTC
TRBJ1-4,TRBD1,TRBV27,.,CASSVDRGRVTNEKLFF,TGTGCCAGCAGTGTCGACAGGGGGCGGGTGACTAATGAAAAACTGTTTTTT
TRBJ1-3,.,TRBV7-2,.,CASSLASGDAGNTIYF,TGTGCCAGCAGCTTAGCTTCAGGGGATGCTGGAAACACCATATATTTT
TRBJ2-1,TRBD1,TRBV29-1,.,CSVERTGGRNEQFF,TGCAGCGTTGAACGGACAGGGGGAAGAAATGAGCAGTTCTTC
TRBJ2-7,.,TRBV24-1,.,CATSDPGGSAPYEQYF,TGTGCCACCAGTGATCCGGGGGGCTCGGCGCCCTACGAGCAGTACTTC
TRBJ2-2,.,TRBV6-5,.,CASRTGPGNTGELFF,TGTGCCAGCAGGACGGGTCCCGGGAACACCGGGGAGCTGTTTTTT
TRBJ2-2,.,TRBV3-1/TRBV3-2,.,CASSHTARGSGELFF,TGTGCCAGCAGCCATACCGCCCGGGGGTCCGGGGAGCTGTTTTTT
TRBJ1-2,TRBD1,TRBV7-9,.,CASSLGQGFYGYTF,TGTGCCAGCAGTTTGGGACAGGGGTTCTATGGCTACACCTTC
TRBJ2-1,.,TRBV30,once,CACKYRARYNEQFF,TGTGCCTGTAAATACAGGGCTCGTTACAATGAGCAGTTCTTC
TRBJ2-3,TRBD2,TRBV4-1,.,CASSLSRGGGADTQYF,TGCGCCAGCAGCCTTTCGCGGGGGGGAGGGGCAGATACGCAGTATTTT
TRBJ2-1,.,TRBV19,.,CASSPPTRPNEQFF,TGTGCCAGTAGTCCTCCGACTAGGCCCAATGAGCAGTTCTTC